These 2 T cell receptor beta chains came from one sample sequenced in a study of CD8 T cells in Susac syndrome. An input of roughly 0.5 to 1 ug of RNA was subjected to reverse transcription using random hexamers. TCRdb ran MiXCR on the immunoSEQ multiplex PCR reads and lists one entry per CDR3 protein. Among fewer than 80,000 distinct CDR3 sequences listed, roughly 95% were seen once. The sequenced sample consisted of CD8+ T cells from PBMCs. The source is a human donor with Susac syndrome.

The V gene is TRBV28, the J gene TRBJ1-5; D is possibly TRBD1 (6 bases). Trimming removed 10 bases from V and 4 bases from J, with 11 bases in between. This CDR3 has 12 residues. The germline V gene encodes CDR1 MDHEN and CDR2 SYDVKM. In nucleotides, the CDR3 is TGTGCCATCCGGGGGGCGAATCAGCCCCAGCATTTT. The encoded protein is CAIRGANQPQHF.

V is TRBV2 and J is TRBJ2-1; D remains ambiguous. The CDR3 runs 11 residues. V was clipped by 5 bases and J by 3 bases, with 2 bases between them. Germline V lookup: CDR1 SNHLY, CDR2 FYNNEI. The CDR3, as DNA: TGTGCCAGCAGTAACTACAATGAGCAGTTCTTC. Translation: CASSNYNEQFF. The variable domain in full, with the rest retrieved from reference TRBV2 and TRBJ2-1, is EPEVTQTPSHQVTQMGQEVILRCVPISNHLYFYWYRQILGQKVEFLVSFYNNEISEKSEIFDDQFSVERPDGSNFTLKIRSTKLEDSAMYFCASSNYNEQFFGPGTRLTVL.